Listed here are 20 T cell receptor beta chains from one sample, sequenced in a study of OX40 agonist ivuxolimab in advanced cancers. Profiling relied on immunoSEQ multiplex PCR, and the TCRdb table lists in-frame clones only, not all of them. The sample has around 45,000 clones, around 83% seen once. The sample consisted of CD4+ or CD8+ T cells sorted from blood, taken in a trial of the OX40 agonist ivuxolimab. The source of these receptors is an adult with an advanced solid tumor such as melanoma, head and neck, liver or kidney cancer.

The chain couples TRBV20-1 to TRBJ1-6, with D perhaps matching TRBD1 (5 bases). Trimming pared 2 bases from V and 11 bases from J, leaving 7 bases between. The germline V gene has CDR1 DFQATT and CDR2 SNEGSKA (reference sequence). The CDR3 loop spans 11 amino acids. As DNA, the CDR3 is TGCAGTGCTAGACAGGGAACACCCCTCCACTTT. Its protein is CSARQGTPLHF.

The sample holds a few counts of this clone. CDR3 amino acids: CASSLAFGQSYGYTF. The CDR3 DNA is TGCGCCAGCAGCTTGGCCTTCGGACAGAGCTATGGCTACACCTTC. J is TRBJ1-2 and V is TRBV5-1; a possible D gene is TRBD1 (6 bases). CDR1 and CDR2 from the germline V gene are SGHRS and YFSETQ. V lost 0 bases and J lost 4, with 13 bases in between. The CDR3 loop spans 15 amino acids.

The chain carries TRBV5-8 and TRBJ1-6; TRBD1 matches at 7 bases. Trimming removed 5 bases from V and 4 bases from J; junction bases left unmatched: 9. This CDR3 has 16 residues. Germline V gene data show CDR1 as SGHTS and CDR2 as YDEGEE. In DNA, the CDR3 is TGTGCCAGCAGTCCGGACCGGGGACAGTATAATTCACCCCTCCACTTT. This translates into CASSPDRGQYNSPLHF.

The CDR3 coding sequence is TGTGCCTCCTCGCCCCAACTCCTAGGCACAGATACGCAGTATTTT. As protein: CASSPQLLGTDTQYF. The chain recombines TRBV7-6 with TRBJ2-3; no definite D call. The CDR3 is 15 residues long. Trimming took 11 bases from V and 1 from J, leaving 19 bases between them. Germline V lookup: CDR1 SGHVS, CDR2 FNYEAQ. The whole variable domain, remainder taken from reference TRBV7-6 and TRBJ2-3, is GAGVSQSPRYKVTKRGQDVALRCDPISGHVSLYWYRQALGQGPEFLTYFNYEAQQDKSGLPNDRFSAERPEGSISTLTIQRTEQRDSAMYRCASSPQLLGTDTQYFGPGTRLTVL.

The chain couples TRBV7-2 to TRBJ1-2; D not certain. This CDR3 comprises 13 residues. Germline V gene lookup returns CDR1 SGHTA and CDR2 FQGNSA. With 5 bases removed from V and 8 bases from J, the gap between germline ends came to 15 bases. CDR3 sequence reads: CASSPDWVGGYTF. CDR3 DNA: TGTGCCAGCAGCCCGGATTGGGTGGGCGGCTACACCTTC. Full variable domain (missing parts from reference TRBV7-2 and TRBJ1-2): GAGVSQSPSNKVTEKGKDVELRCDPISGHTALYWYRQSLGQGLEFLIYFQGNSAPDKSGLPSDRFSAERTGGSVSTLTIQRTQQEDSAVYLCASSPDWVGGYTFGSGTRLTVV.

Points on this clone: One end of the junction does not line up with germline, which may come from a read error. The chain combines TRBV19 with TRBJ2-2; the D call may be TRBD1 or TRBD2 (5 bases each). Germline CDR1 and CDR2: LNHDA and SQIVND (reference sequence). This CDR3 spans 17 amino acids. The DNA for the CDR3 is TGTGCCAGTAGTAATCTGGACACTCGCCTCGAACACCGGGGAGCTGTTTTT. The encoded protein is CASSNLDTRLEHRGAVF.

This chain links TRBV7-9 with TRBJ1-1; 7 nucleotides match TRBD1. This CDR3 spans 14 amino acids. The germline gives CDR1 SEHNR, CDR2 FQNEAQ (reference sequence). V dropped 1 base and J dropped 1; count of bases not matched to a gene: 0. CDR3 nucleotides: TGTGCCAGCAGCTTAGGACAGGGGAACACTGAAGCTTTCTTT. The encoded protein is CASSLGQGNTEAFF. Based on the CDR3 plus reference TRBV7-9 and TRBJ1-1, the full variable domain is DTGVSQNPRHKITKRGQNVTFRCDPISEHNRLYWYRQTLGQGPEFLTYFQNEAQLEKSRLLSDRFSAERPKGSFSTLEIQRTEQGDSAMYLCASSLGQGNTEAFFGQGTRLTVV.

The chain couples TRBV29-1 to TRBJ2-3, with D maybe TRBD2 (5 bases). From germline, CDR1 is SQVTM and CDR2 ANQGSEA. Trimming took off 6 bases at V and 6 bases at J, with 22 bases between the two ends. This CDR3 contains 15 residues. The CDR3 sequence: CSVCNEGEVGDTQYF. CDR3 in DNA: TGCAGCGTCTGTAATGAGGGAGAGGTGGGGGATACGCAGTATTTT.

This chain links TRBV6-1 with TRBJ1-5, with D uncertain. The CDR3 is 12 residues long. V was cut by 5 bases and J by 9 bases, with 11 bases left in between. The germline gives CDR1 MNHNS, CDR2 SASEGT. CDR3 in amino acids: CASSPPVAPQHF. The CDR3 coding sequence is TGTGCCAGCAGTCCCCCTGTGGCGCCCCAGCATTTT.

V and J are TRBV7-2 and TRBJ2-6, with TRBD2 matching over 7 bases. CDR3 size: 19 residues. V shed 5 bases, J shed 4 bases, and the junction held 17 bases outside the gene matches. CDR1 and CDR2 from the germline V gene are SGHTA and FQGNSA. CDR3: CASSPNPIRGVRGANVLTF. The CDR3 bases are TGTGCCAGCAGCCCCAACCCTATTCGGGGGGTGCGAGGGGCCAACGTCCTGACTTTC.

This clone was seen just once. The gene calls are TRBV27 and TRBJ2-1; 8 bases map to TRBD2. Germline loops: CDR1 MNHEY, CDR2 SMNVEV (reference sequence). V lost 5 bases and J lost 5; bases outside the gene matches: 8. The CDR3 length is 15 residues. CDR3 sequence reads: CASSTAGTRNNEQFF. In nucleotides, the CDR3 is TGTGCCAGCAGTACCGCCGGGACTAGGAACAATGAGCAGTTCTTC.

The CDR3, as DNA: TGTGCCAGCAGTGGATCCGTAAGCTCCTACAATGAGCAGTTCTTC. It encodes CASSGSVSSYNEQFF. V and J are TRBV2 and TRBJ2-1; no clear D gene. The CDR3 loop spans 15 amino acids. Between the trimmed V and J ends, which lost 4 bases and 0 bases, there was a span of 10 bases. Germline V gene lookup returns CDR1 SNHLY and CDR2 FYNNEI.

The chain uses TRBV5-1 and TRBJ1-3; D ambiguous. The CDR3 covers 14 residues. The germline gives CDR1 SGHRS, CDR2 YFSETQ. V dropped 0 bases and J dropped 4 bases, with 8 bases sitting between them. Here the CDR3 reads CASSLAGYGNTIYF. In nucleotides, the CDR3 is TGCGCCAGCAGCTTGGCTGGCTACGGAAACACCATATATTTT. Full variable domain (missing parts from reference TRBV5-1 and TRBJ1-3): KAGVTQTPRYLIKTRGQQVTLSCSPISGHRSVSWYQQTPGQGLQFLFEYFSETQRNKGNFPGRFSGRQFSNSRSEMNVSTLELGDSALYLCASSLAGYGNTIYFGEGSWLTVV.

A single count supports this clone. V gene TRBV7-3 combines with J gene TRBJ2-1; 12 nucleotides align to TRBD2. The germline CDR1 and CDR2 sequences are SGHTA and FQGTGA. The CDR3 has 16 residues. V gave up 3 bases and J gave up 4 bases; unmatched junction bases: 4. The CDR3 loop is CASSFTSGGPYNEQFF. CDR3 in DNA: TGTGCCAGCAGCTTTACTAGCGGGGGGCCTTACAATGAGCAGTTCTTC.

The gene calls are TRBV29-1 and TRBJ2-4, with D tentatively TRBD1 (5 bases). The CDR3 is 14 residues long. The germline CDR1 and CDR2 sequences are SQVTM and ANQGSEA. Trimming took 4 bases from V and 0 from J, leaving 10 bases between them. The CDR3: CSVAAGIAKNIQYF. In DNA, the CDR3 is TGCAGCGTTGCCGCAGGGATAGCCAAAAACATTCAGTACTTC.

The sample holds one count of this clone. This rearrangement joins TRBV6-5 to TRBJ2-7; D remains ambiguous. V shed 2 bases and J shed 5 bases, with 4 bases lying between them. In germline, CDR1 is MNHEY, CDR2 SVGAGI. This CDR3 is built from 11 residues. Here the CDR3 DNA reads TGTGCCAGCAGTTACCTAGACGAGCAGTACTTC. Encoded protein: CASSYLDEQYF.

V gene TRBV2 combines with J gene TRBJ2-4, with D perhaps TRBD1 (5 bases). This CDR3 is 15 amino acids long. V lost 1 base to trimming and J lost 0 bases, with 7 bases between them. Per germline, CDR1 SNHLY and CDR2 FYNNEI. CDR3: CASSEERGAKNIQYF. CDR3 bases: TGTGCCAGCAGTGAAGAAAGGGGAGCCAAAAACATTCAGTACTTC.

To note about this clone: Different DNA sequences within this sample yield the same CDR3. The chain recombines TRBV4-1 with TRBJ1-2; 8 bases agree with TRBD1. Germline CDR1 reads MGHRA; CDR2 reads YSYEKL. The CDR3 covers 15 residues. The V gene end was trimmed by 0 bases and the J gene end by 7 bases; junction bases not matched to a gene: 7. CDR3 DNA: TGCGCCAGCAGCCAAGAGGGGCAGGGGGCTGGTGGCTACACCTTC. It translates to CASSQEGQGAGGYTF.

This rearrangement joins TRBV19 to TRBJ2-3, with TRBD2 matching 9 bases. Germline lookup yields CDR1 LNHDA and CDR2 SQIVND (reference sequence). V shed 5 bases, J shed 2 bases, and the junction held 2 bases outside the gene matches. The CDR3 has 14 amino acids. The CDR3 DNA reads as TGTGCCAGTAGTCCTAGCGGGGACACAGATACGCAGTATTTT. Residues: CASSPSGDTDTQYF.

This clone was picked up one time. The V call is TRBV28, the J call TRBJ2-3, with 8 bases that match TRBD2. CDR1 is MDHEN and CDR2 is SYDVKM in the germline V gene. V trimming: 5 bases; J trimming: 6 bases; junction bases outside the gene matches: 10. The CDR3 has 15 residues. CDR3 protein: CASSTIDRTSDTQYF. The CDR3 DNA is TGTGCCAGCAGTACAATCGACAGGACTAGCGATACGCAGTATTTT.